The clone carrying this T cell receptor beta chain has only one observation. Its specificity is not known. The data originate from a study of beta chain features in type 1 diabetes. Study findings and constraints: cDNA sequencing could over-represent cells with high TCR expression.

Investigators reverse transcribed all isolated RNA, so they sequenced expressed TCRB transcripts. Some clones are missing from TCRdb's copy, which holds only in-frame ones; the method was immunoSEQ multiplex PCR. The sample includes under 500,000 clones, about 32% of them seen just once. V was pared by 4 bases and J by 1 base, with 5 bases of the junction left unmatched. Germline CDR1 SEHNR, CDR2 FQNEAQ (reference sequence). This CDR3 is built from 15 residues. The chain is built from TRBV7-9 and TRBJ2-3, with 7 bases lining up with TRBD1. The receptor's source is a man aged 18-30 years in good health. Sequenced material: naive CD4+ T cells from blood. The CDR3 reads CASSSRGPGTDTQYF. The CDR3 DNA reads TGTGCCAGCAGCTCGAGGGGGCCTGGCACAGATACGCAGTATTTT. The variable domain in full, with the rest retrieved from reference TRBV7-9 and TRBJ2-3, is DTGVSQNPRHKITKRGQNVTFRCDPISEHNRLYWYRQTLGQGPEFLTYFQNEAQLEKSRLLSDRFSAERPKGSFSTLEIQRTEQGDSAMYLCASSSRGPGTDTQYFGPGTRLTVL.